The next 30 T cell receptor beta chains were all read from a single sample in a study of human T cells and chemical hapten exposure. TCRdb re-derived calls from the RACE reads in MiXCR, one entry per CDR3 protein. The sample includes more than 55,000 distinct CDR3 sequences, roughly 10% of them seen just once. Regarding time point: pre-sensitization, week 0. Treatment noted: therapeutic diphenylcyclopropenone sensitization with weekly scalp DPC. The source was whole blood, collected in connection with sensitization to the hapten diphenylcyclopropenone (DPC). These TCRs come from a man aged 35-49 years with alopecia areata. Some clones in this sample may be carry-over from other donors' samples.

This clonotype was seen at least ten times. The chain employs TRBV9 and TRBJ2-1, with D possibly called TRBD1 or TRBD2 (5 bases each). Germline CDR1 reads SGDLS; CDR2 reads YYNGEE. The CDR3 consists of 14 residues. V was pared by 4 bases and J by 10 bases, with 18 bases between. CDR3 residues: CASSQVGDGREQFF. As DNA, the CDR3 is TGTGCCAGCAGCCAAGTGGGGGATGGTCGAGAGCAGTTCTTC.

This clonotype was detected many times. V gene TRBV12-3 or TRBV12-4 combines with J gene TRBJ1-2; no clear D gene. V shed 6 bases and J shed 5 bases, with 10 bases lying between them. CDR3 length: 12 residues. CDR3 protein: CASSPAGYGYTF. The CDR3 bases are TGTGCCAGCAGCCCTGCAGGATATGGCTACACCTTC.

The rearrangement links TRBV28 to TRBJ2-3; 7 nucleotides agree with TRBD2. V lost 7 bases and J lost 7; bases outside the gene matches: 11. This CDR3 contains 14 residues. Germline V gives CDR1 MDHEN, CDR2 SYDVKM. CDR3 sequence: CASIGGRAGNTQYF. CDR3 nucleotide sequence: TGTGCCAGCATTGGTGGGAGGGCCGGAAATACGCAGTATTTT.

This clonotype has more than one count but fewer than ten. The chain links TRBV19 to TRBJ2-7; D might be TRBD1 (5 bases). Trimming removed 4 bases from V and 1 base from J, with 11 bases in between. The CDR3 spans 14 residues. Germline CDR1 is LNHDA and CDR2 is SQIVND (reference sequence). The CDR3: CASSTTDTSYEQYF. CDR3 nucleotides: TGTGCCAGTAGTACCACGGACACTTCCTACGAGCAGTACTTC.

This clonotype was observed at least ten times. V gene TRBV7-2 combines with J gene TRBJ2-7; the match to TRBD2 covers 8 bases. The germline gives CDR1 SGHTA, CDR2 FQGNSA. The CDR3 totals 14 residues. V lost 5 bases to trimming and J lost 2 bases; unmatched junction nucleotides: 5. This CDR3 is CASSQGLGAYEQYF. The CDR3, as DNA: TGTGCCAGCAGCCAGGGACTAGGGGCCTACGAGCAGTACTTC.

The rearrangement links TRBV7-2 to TRBJ2-7, with D uncertain. Germline V lookup: CDR1 SGHTA, CDR2 FQGNSA. The CDR3 sequence is 14 residues long. V lost 1 base and J 2 bases, leaving 9 bases between the germline ends. The CDR3 coding sequence is TGTGCCAGCAGCTTAGACGAGAGTACCTACGAGCAGTACTTC. Residues: CASSLDESTYEQYF. The whole variable domain, remainder taken from reference TRBV7-2 and TRBJ2-7, is GAGVSQSPSNKVTEKGKDVELRCDPISGHTALYWYRQSLGQGLEFLIYFQGNSAPDKSGLPSDRFSAERTGGSVSTLTIQRTQQEDSAVYLCASSLDESTYEQYFGPGTRLTVT.

The table lists this clonotype with many counts. This chain uses TRBV5-4 with TRBJ2-5, with 10 bases aligning to TRBD2. This CDR3 comprises 15 residues. The V segment lost 0 bases and the J segment 5 bases; nucleotides outside the gene matches: 4. Germline assignment: CDR1 SGHNT and CDR2 YYREEE (reference sequence). In nucleotides, the CDR3 is TGTGCCAGCAGCTTGGCCAGCGGGAGGGGCGAGACCCAGTACTTC. Protein product: CASSLASGRGETQYF.

This clonotype was seen only once. This chain links TRBV4-1 with TRBJ2-2, with D unclear. The CDR3 length is 13 residues. Between the trimmed V and J ends, which lost 0 bases and 4 bases, there was a span of 3 bases. Germline CDR1 and CDR2: MGHRA and YSYEKL. The CDR3 protein is CASSQDVTGELFF. The CDR3 DNA reads TGCGCCAGCAGCCAAGATGTCACCGGGGAGCTGTTTTTT.

This clonotype was seen many times. The V call is TRBV19, the J call TRBJ2-2; D uncertain. The V gene's germline CDR1 is LNHDA and CDR2 SQIVND (reference sequence). The CDR3 runs to 15 residues. The ends were cut back, 5 bases at V and 0 bases at J, with 10 bases in the middle. The CDR3 nucleotides are TGTGCCAGTAGTGTGGGTTCGGCGAACACCGGGGAGCTGTTTTTT. This codes for CASSVGSANTGELFF.

This clonotype was recorded at least ten times. J is TRBJ1-5 and V is TRBV24-1, with a possible D match to TRBD1 (5 bases). The CDR3 loop spans 14 amino acids. Looked up from germline, CDR1 is KGHDR and CDR2 is SFDVKD. Deletions cut 5 bases from V and 3 bases from J, with 10 bases between. The CDR3 nucleotides read TGTGCCACCAGTGTCCAGGGAGACAATCAGCCCCAGCATTTT. As protein: CATSVQGDNQPQHF.

This clonotype was seen many times. This rearrangement joins TRBV28 to TRBJ2-7; maybe TRBD2 (7 bases). V lost 6 bases, J lost 0 bases, and 15 bases lay in between. The CDR3 spans 15 residues. Looked up from germline, CDR1 is MDHEN and CDR2 is SYDVKM. Written as DNA, the CDR3 is TGTGCCAGCAGAGGGGGGTCTAGCGGCTCCTACGAGCAGTACTTC. Protein sequence: CASRGGSSGSYEQYF.

This clonotype was observed a few times. The chain joins TRBV20-1 to TRBJ2-2; the D gene is possibly TRBD1 (5 bases). Germline values: CDR1 DFQATT, CDR2 SNEGSKA (reference sequence). CDR3 size: 14 residues. V was clipped by 3 bases and J by 6 bases, with 14 bases between them. The chain's CDR3 is CSASAPQGAGELFF. The CDR3 nucleotides are TGCAGTGCTAGCGCTCCACAAGGGGCCGGGGAGCTGTTTTTT.

This clonotype was detected ten times or more. V is TRBV7-9 and J is TRBJ2-1, with D maybe TRBD2 (6 bases). Germline values: CDR1 SEHNR, CDR2 FQNEAQ (reference sequence). The V end was cut by 0 bases, the J end by 10 bases, with 13 bases between. The CDR3 is made up of 14 amino acids. The CDR3 DNA reads as TGTGCCAGCAGCTTAGCTTCGGGAGTATGGGAGCAGTTCTTC. Translating gives CASSLASGVWEQFF.

CDR3 in amino acids: CASSHLDGTYEQYF. The CDR3 DNA is TGTGCCAGCAGCCACTTAGACGGGACCTACGAGCAGTACTTC. The V gene is TRBV3-1, the J gene TRBJ2-7, with D tentatively TRBD2 (5 bases). This CDR3 spans 14 amino acids. CDR1 and CDR2 from the germline V gene are LGHDT and YNNKEL (reference sequence). V was pared by 3 bases and J by 2 bases, with 11 bases between.

This clonotype was seen a handful of times. The chain carries TRBV2 and TRBJ1-2; D is undetermined. Germline V gene sequence: CDR1 SNHLY, CDR2 FYNNEI. CDR3 length: 13 residues. V shed 3 bases and J shed 8 bases, with 13 bases lying between them. CDR3 sequence reads: CASSDADARGYTF. In DNA form, the CDR3 reads TGTGCCAGCAGTGATGCGGACGCTCGGGGCTACACCTTC.

This rearrangement joins TRBV18 to TRBJ2-1, with D uncertain. This CDR3 has 17 amino acids. The ends were cut back, 4 bases at V and 0 bases at J, with 16 bases in the middle. Germline CDR1 is KGHSH and CDR2 is LQKENI. This CDR3 is CASSRAVWDSSYNEQFF. The CDR3 nucleotides read TGTGCCAGCTCACGCGCCGTCTGGGATAGCTCCTACAATGAGCAGTTCTTC.

V and J are TRBV7-2 and TRBJ2-3, with 8 bases identical to TRBD2. The germline gives CDR1 SGHTA, CDR2 FQGNSA. Unmatched junction bases numbered 5, after V lost 1 base and J lost 2 bases. This CDR3 has 16 residues. DNA for the CDR3: TGTGCCAGCAGCTTAGACGGGAGGGCCTTCACAGATACGCAGTATTTT. The encoded protein is CASSLDGRAFTDTQYF.

The CDR3 coding sequence is TGTGCCAGCAGCTTGCCGGGTCTTGAGACCCAGTACTTC. This encodes CASSLPGLETQYF. This rearrangement joins TRBV7-9 to TRBJ2-5; D not certain. This CDR3 is 13 amino acids long. CDR1 is SEHNR and CDR2 is FQNEAQ in the germline V gene (reference sequence). Trimming cost V 3 bases and J 5 bases, with 10 bases left between them. Drawing the rest from reference TRBV7-9 and TRBJ2-5, the complete variable domain is DTGVSQNPRHKITKRGQNVTFRCDPISEHNRLYWYRQTLGQGPEFLTYFQNEAQLEKSRLLSDRFSAERPKGSFSTLEIQRTEQGDSAMYLCASSLPGLETQYFGPGTRLLVL.

Only a few counts were recorded for this clonotype. This chain uses TRBV11-2 with TRBJ1-1; no firm D call. The germline gives CDR1 SGHAT, CDR2 FQNNGV. Trimming pared 0 bases from V and 2 bases from J, leaving 10 bases between. The CDR3 is 15 residues long. The CDR3 bases are TGTGCCAGCAGCTTAGACCGACATCCCAACACTGAAGCTTTCTTT. It specifies CASSLDRHPNTEAFF.

This clonotype occurred a few times. This chain joins TRBV28 and TRBJ1-2; unclear D gene. The V and J ends lost 5 bases and 7 bases respectively, with 8 bases between them. From germline, CDR1 is MDHEN and CDR2 SYDVKM. This CDR3 is 11 amino acids long. For the CDR3, the DNA is TGTGCCAGCAGTCCTCGGGTTGGCTACACCTTC. It specifies CASSPRVGYTF.

The rearrangement joins TRBV7-9 to TRBJ1-4; D is undetermined. V shed 6 bases and J shed 7 bases, with 12 bases lying between them. This CDR3 is built from 13 residues. Germline lookup yields CDR1 SEHNR and CDR2 FQNEAQ (reference sequence). The CDR3 sequence: CASRHSRTEKLFF. The CDR3, as DNA: TGTGCCAGCAGGCACAGTCGTACTGAAAAACTGTTTTTT.

The rearrangement joins TRBV27 to TRBJ1-1; D is possibly TRBD1 (5 bases). Germline values: CDR1 MNHEY, CDR2 SMNVEV (reference sequence). The germline V and J ends were trimmed by 3 bases and 1 base, with 9 bases remaining between them. This CDR3 has 14 residues. In DNA form, the CDR3 reads TGTGCCAGCAGTTTTGCAGGGAGGAACACTGAAGCTTTCTTT. Translated, it gives CASSFAGRNTEAFF.

This clonotype was seen a handful of times. The chain is built from TRBV27 and TRBJ2-5; D is tentatively TRBD1 or TRBD2 (5 bases each). Trimming took off 6 bases at V and 5 bases at J, with 19 bases between the two ends. The CDR3 sequence is 15 residues long. Looked up from germline, CDR1 is MNHEY and CDR2 is SMNVEV (reference sequence). The CDR3 spells CASSHNPPGAETQYF. The CDR3 region has the DNA TGTGCCAGCAGCCACAACCCTCCCGGGGCCGAGACCCAGTACTTC.

This clonotype has at least ten counts. The V call is TRBV6-6, the J call TRBJ1-1; 9 bases are shared with TRBD1. The CDR3 contains 14 residues. CDR1 and CDR2 (germline): MNHNY, SVGAGI (reference sequence). V dropped 5 bases and J dropped 0; count of bases not matched to a gene: 1. CDR3 in DNA: TGTGCCAGCAGTGGGACAGGGCTGAACACTGAAGCTTTCTTT. Translated: CASSGTGLNTEAFF.

Many counts were recorded for this clonotype. The chain combines TRBV7-9 with TRBJ2-3, with 12 bases aligning to TRBD2. The CDR3 sequence is 16 residues long. The germline gives CDR1 SEHNR, CDR2 FQNEAQ (reference sequence). Germline trimming cut 5 bases from V and 4 bases from J; bases unmatched to any gene: 7. The CDR3: CASSQILAGGSDTQYF. In DNA, the CDR3 is TGTGCCAGCAGCCAAATACTAGCGGGAGGATCAGATACGCAGTATTTT.

The rearrangement joins TRBV18 to TRBJ2-5, with 11 bases aligning to TRBD2. After removal of 3 bases from V and 0 bases from J, the junction contained 12 bases not matched to a gene. The germline V gene encodes CDR1 KGHSH and CDR2 LQKENI. This CDR3 has 19 amino acids. This chain's CDR3 is CASSPLPGTSGRNQETQYF. The CDR3 DNA follows: TGTGCCAGCTCACCTCTACCCGGGACTAGCGGAAGAAACCAAGAGACCCAGTACTTC.

The chain joins TRBV28 to TRBJ1-1; D not certain. V lost 6 bases and J 3 bases, leaving 11 bases between the germline ends. Looked up from germline, CDR1 is MDHEN and CDR2 is SYDVKM. The CDR3 totals 13 residues. The CDR3 DNA reads as TGTGCCAGCAGCCCCCCCTTGGACACTGAAGCTTTCTTT. Protein: CASSPPLDTEAFF.

This clonotype has a count of ten or more. V usage is TRBV7-3 and J usage is TRBJ2-1; D might be TRBD2 (5 bases). The CDR3 has 13 amino acids. The germline V gene encodes CDR1 SGHTA and CDR2 FQGTGA. V was pared by 5 bases and J by 9 bases, with 14 bases between. CDR3 residues: CASSPRGFTEQFF. The DNA of the CDR3 is TGTGCCAGCAGCCCCCGAGGGTTTACTGAGCAGTTCTTC.

This clonotype was counted only a few times. The V and J genes are TRBV20-1 and TRBJ2-7, with 9 bases fitting TRBD1. CDR3 length: 15 amino acids. V dropped 2 bases and J dropped 5; count of bases not matched to a gene: 10. Per germline, CDR1 DFQATT and CDR2 SNEGSKA (reference sequence). Here the CDR3 reads CSARPGTGIGNEQYF. Written as DNA, the CDR3 is TGCAGTGCTAGACCGGGGACAGGGATCGGCAACGAGCAGTACTTC.

As regards this clonotype: This could be a read error, since a much larger clone is one nucleotide away. The chain uses TRBV28 and TRBJ2-7; D is ambiguous. Germline V gives CDR1 MDHEN, CDR2 SYDVKM. The V end was cut by 6 bases, the J end by 4 bases, with 7 bases between. The CDR3 runs 11 residues. The CDR3 DNA sequence: TGTGCCAGCAGCCCCCATTACGAGCAGTACTTC. Translating gives CASSPHYEQYF.